The present TCR beta chain was sequenced within a study of blood T cell repertoires in COVID-19. As for the study in general: Whether acute or convalescent, the COVID-19 samples came from the United States, Italy and Spain. PBMCs, B-cell-depleted T cells, or T cells provided the cDNA or gDNA that made up the material.

Germline CDR1 is SEHNR and CDR2 is FQNEAQ (reference sequence). This CDR3 spans 14 amino acids. Trimming removed 8 bases from V and 8 bases from J, with 18 bases in between. Study processing details: The assay estimated nucleated cells by amplifying reference gene primers. Libraries were prepared by immunoSEQ multiplex PCR; TCRdb keeps only in-frame clonotypes and omits some of them. D and trimming come from the DNA, and the V and J calls and clone size come from that table. Altogether 470,000 or so clones are present, 70% to 90% being singletons, with the ten largest covering roughly 2%. The sequence came from a woman under 30 with acute COVID-19. This rearrangement joins TRBV7-9 to TRBJ1-4; D call uncertain. The material sequenced was PBMCs or T cells enriched from blood (not recorded which). The CDR3 spells CASVSGPTGEKLFF. CDR3 sequence (DNA): TGTGCCAGCGTATCGGGTCCCACGGGGGAAAAACTGTTTTTT.